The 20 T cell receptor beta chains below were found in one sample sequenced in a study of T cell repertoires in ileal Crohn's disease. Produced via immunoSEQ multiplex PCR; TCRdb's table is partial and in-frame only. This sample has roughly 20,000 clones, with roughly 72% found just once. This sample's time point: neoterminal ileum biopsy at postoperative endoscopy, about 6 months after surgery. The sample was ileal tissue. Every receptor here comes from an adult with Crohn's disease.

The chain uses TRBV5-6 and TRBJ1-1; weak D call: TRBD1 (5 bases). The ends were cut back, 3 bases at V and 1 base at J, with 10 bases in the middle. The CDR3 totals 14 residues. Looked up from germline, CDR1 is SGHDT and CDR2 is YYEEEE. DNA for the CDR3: TGTGCCAGCAGCTCTGGCGGGGGGAACACTGAAGCTTTCTTT. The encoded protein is CASSSGGGNTEAFF. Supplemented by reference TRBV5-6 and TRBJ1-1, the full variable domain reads DAGVTQSPTHLIKTRGQQVTLRCSPKSGHDTVSWYQQALGQGPQFIFQYYEEEERQRGNFPDRFSGHQFPNYSSELNVNALLLGDSALYLCASSSGGGNTEAFFGQGTRLTVV.

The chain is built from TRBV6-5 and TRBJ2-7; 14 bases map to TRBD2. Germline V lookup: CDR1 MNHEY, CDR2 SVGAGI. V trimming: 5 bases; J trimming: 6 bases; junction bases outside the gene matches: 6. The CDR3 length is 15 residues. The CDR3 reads CASSPRGLAGVEQYF. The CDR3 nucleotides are TGTGCCAGCAGTCCCCGGGGACTAGCGGGAGTCGAGCAGTACTTC.

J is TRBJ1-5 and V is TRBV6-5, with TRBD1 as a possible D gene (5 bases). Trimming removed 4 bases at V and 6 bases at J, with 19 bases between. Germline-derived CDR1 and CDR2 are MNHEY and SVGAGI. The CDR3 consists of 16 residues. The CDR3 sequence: CASSSNGHTIFQPQHF. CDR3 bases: TGTGCCAGCAGTTCAAACGGACATACCATATTTCAGCCCCAGCATTTT.

CDR3 loop: CSVEGTLSGGSYEQYF. The DNA of the CDR3 is TGCAGCGTTGAAGGTACCCTCAGCGGGGGCTCCTACGAGCAGTACTTC. V gene TRBV29-1 combines with J gene TRBJ2-7; 8 bases align to TRBD2. This CDR3 spans 16 amino acids. J lost 0 bases, V lost 1 base, and 8 bases had no gene match. CDR1 is SQVTM and CDR2 is ANQGSEA in the germline V gene.

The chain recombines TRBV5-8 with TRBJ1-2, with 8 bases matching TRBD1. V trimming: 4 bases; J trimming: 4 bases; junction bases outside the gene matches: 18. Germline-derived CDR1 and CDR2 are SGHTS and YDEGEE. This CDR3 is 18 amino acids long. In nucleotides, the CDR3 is TGTGCCAGCAGCATGACGGTCAGGGGGCTTGAGGAACTCTATGGCTACACCTTC. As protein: CASSMTVRGLEELYGYTF.

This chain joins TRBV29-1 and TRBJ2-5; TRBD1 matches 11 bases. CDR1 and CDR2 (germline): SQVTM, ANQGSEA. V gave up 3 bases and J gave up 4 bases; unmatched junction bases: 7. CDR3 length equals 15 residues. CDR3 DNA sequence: TGCAGCGTTGAGCCGGACAGGGGGCGTGGAGAGACCCAGTACTTC. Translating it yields CSVEPDRGRGETQYF. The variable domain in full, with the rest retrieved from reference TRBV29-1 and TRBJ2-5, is SAVISQKPSRDICQRGTSLTIQCQVDSQVTMMFWYRQQPGQSLTLIATANQGSEATYESGFVIDKFPISRPNLTFSTLTVSNMSPEDSSIYLCSVEPDRGRGETQYFGPGTRLLVL.

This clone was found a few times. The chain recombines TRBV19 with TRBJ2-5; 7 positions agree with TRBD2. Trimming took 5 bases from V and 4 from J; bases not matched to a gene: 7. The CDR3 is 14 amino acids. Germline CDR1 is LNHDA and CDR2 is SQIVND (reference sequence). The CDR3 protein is CASSAGRKAETQYF. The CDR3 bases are TGTGCCAGTAGTGCCGGGAGGAAGGCAGAGACCCAGTACTTC.

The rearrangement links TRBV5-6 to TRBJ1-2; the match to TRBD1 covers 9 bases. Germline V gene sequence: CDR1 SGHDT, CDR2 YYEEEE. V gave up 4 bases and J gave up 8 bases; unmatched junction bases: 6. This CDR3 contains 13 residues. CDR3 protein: CASSGDREEGYTF. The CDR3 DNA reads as TGTGCCAGCAGCGGGGACAGGGAAGAAGGCTACACCTTC.

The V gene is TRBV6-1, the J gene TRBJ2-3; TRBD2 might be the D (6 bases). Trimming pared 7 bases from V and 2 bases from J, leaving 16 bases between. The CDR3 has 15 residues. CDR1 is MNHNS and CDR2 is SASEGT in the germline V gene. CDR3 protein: CASTRLAESTDTQYF. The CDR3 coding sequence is TGTGCCAGCACGAGATTAGCGGAGTCCACAGATACGCAGTATTTT.

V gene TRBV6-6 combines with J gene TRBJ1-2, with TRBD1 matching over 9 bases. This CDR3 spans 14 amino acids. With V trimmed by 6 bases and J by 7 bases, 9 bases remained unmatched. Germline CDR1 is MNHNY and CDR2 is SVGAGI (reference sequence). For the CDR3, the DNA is TGTGCCAGCAGGTCAGCCGGGACAGGGACTGGCTACACCTTC. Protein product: CASRSAGTGTGYTF.

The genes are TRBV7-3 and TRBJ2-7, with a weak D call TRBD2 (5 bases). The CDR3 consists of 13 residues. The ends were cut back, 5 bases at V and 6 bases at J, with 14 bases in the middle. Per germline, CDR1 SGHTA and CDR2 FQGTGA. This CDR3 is CASSTRGGSEQYF. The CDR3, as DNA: TGTGCCAGCAGCACGAGAGGAGGCAGCGAGCAGTACTTC.

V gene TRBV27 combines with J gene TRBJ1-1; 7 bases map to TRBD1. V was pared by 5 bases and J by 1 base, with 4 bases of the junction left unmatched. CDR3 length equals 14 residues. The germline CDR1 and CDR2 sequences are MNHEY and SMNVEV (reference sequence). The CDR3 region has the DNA TGTGCCAGCAGTGCCGACAGGGCGAACACTGAAGCTTTCTTT. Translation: CASSADRANTEAFF.

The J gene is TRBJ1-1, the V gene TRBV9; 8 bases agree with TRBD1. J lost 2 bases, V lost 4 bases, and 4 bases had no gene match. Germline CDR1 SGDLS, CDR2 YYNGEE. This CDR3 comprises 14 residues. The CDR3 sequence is CASSQGQENTEAFF. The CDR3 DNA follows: TGTGCCAGCAGCCAGGGACAGGAAAACACTGAAGCTTTCTTT. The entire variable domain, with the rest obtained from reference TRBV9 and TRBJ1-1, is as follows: DSGVTQTPKHLITATGQRVTLRCSPRSGDLSVYWYQQSLDQGLQFLIQYYNGEERAKGNILERFSAQQFPDLHSELNLSSLELGDSALYFCASSQGQENTEAFFGQGTRLTVV.

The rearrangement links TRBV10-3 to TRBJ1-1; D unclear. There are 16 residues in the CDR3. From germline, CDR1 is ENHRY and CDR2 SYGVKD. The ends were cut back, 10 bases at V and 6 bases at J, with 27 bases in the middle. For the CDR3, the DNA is TGTGCCACCAACGGGGAGGGTTTTTTAGGAAACTCTGAAGCTTTCTTT. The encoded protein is CATNGEGFLGNSEAFF.

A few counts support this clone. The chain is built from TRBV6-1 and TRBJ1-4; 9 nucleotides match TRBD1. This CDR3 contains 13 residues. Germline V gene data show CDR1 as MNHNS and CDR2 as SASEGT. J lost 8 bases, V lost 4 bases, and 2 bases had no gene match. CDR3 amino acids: CASSGQGGEKLFF. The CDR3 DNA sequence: TGTGCCAGCAGTGGACAGGGGGGAGAAAAACTGTTTTTT.

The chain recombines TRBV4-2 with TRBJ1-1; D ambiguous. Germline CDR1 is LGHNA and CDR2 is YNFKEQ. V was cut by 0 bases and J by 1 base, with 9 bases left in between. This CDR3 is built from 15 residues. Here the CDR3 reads CASSQDQKRNTEAFF. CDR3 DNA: TGTGCCAGCAGCCAAGATCAGAAAAGGAACACTGAAGCTTTCTTT.

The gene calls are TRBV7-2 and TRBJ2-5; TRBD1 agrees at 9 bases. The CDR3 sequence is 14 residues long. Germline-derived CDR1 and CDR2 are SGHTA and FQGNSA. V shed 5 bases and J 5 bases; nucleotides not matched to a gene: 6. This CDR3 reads CASSGQGIAETQYF. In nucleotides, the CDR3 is TGTGCCAGCAGCGGACAGGGGATAGCGGAGACCCAGTACTTC.

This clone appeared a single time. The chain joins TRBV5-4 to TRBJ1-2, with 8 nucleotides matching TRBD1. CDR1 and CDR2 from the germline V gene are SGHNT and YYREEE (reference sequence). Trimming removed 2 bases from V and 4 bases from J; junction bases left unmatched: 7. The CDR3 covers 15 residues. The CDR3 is CASSLTAGGSYGYTF. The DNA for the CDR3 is TGTGCCAGCAGCTTAACGGCAGGGGGCAGCTATGGCTACACCTTC.

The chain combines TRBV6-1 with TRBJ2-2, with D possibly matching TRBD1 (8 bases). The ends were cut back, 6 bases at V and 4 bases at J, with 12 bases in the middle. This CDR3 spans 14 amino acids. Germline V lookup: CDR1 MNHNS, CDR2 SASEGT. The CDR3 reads CASRSGTGTGELFF. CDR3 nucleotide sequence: TGTGCCAGCAGGAGCGGGACAGGCACCGGGGAGCTGTTTTTT.

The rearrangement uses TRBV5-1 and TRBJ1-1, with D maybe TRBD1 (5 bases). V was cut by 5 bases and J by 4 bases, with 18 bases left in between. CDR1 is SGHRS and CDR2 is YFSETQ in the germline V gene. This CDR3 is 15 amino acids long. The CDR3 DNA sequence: TGCGCCAGCAGTTATAATCAGGGTTTGGGCACTGAAGCTTTCTTT. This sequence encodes CASSYNQGLGTEAFF.